The 24 T cell receptor beta chains below all came from one sample that was sequenced in a study of T cell responses to AZD1222 COVID-19 vaccine (dated by TCRdb to the early 2020s). The sample's time point, from its label and the paper: about 28 days (+/-7) after the second vaccine dose. Library construction relied on the immunoSEQ multiplex PCR assay. TCRdb took over this immuneACCESS table, retaining in-frame rearrangements with V and J assigned. Such tables are incomplete; in checked studies, under half of the missing clones stem from an unresolved V gene, and the remainder is unexplained. Across this sample there are 85,000 to 95,000 clones, with approximately 90% seen only once. More than 5% of the sample lies in the top ten. Sample: peripheral blood, taken 28 days after the second AZD1222 dose. The origin of the receptors is an adult who received the AZD1222 COVID-19 vaccine.

CDR3 sequence: CASSLGRQGKRGYTF. CDR3 nucleotide sequence: TGTGCCAGCAGCTTAGGCAGACAGGGCAAAAGAGGCTACACCTTC. The chain employs TRBV5-8 and TRBJ1-2; TRBD1 agrees at 7 bases. This CDR3 region has 15 residues. Germline CDR1 reads SGHTS; CDR2 reads YDEGEE. The J segment lost 8 bases and the V segment lost 2 bases, leaving 12 bases of the junction unmatched.

There are a few counts of this clone. This chain connects TRBV19 to TRBJ1-1; TRBD1 is a possible D gene (6 bases). Germline V gene sequence: CDR1 LNHDA, CDR2 SQIVND (reference sequence). Trimming left V 6 bases short and J 0 bases short, with 17 bases between. CDR3 length equals 16 residues. The CDR3 DNA reads as TGTGCCAGTAGCACCAACAGGGTTCCATTGAACACTGAAGCTTTCTTT. Translating gives CASSTNRVPLNTEAFF.

This chain connects TRBV19 to TRBJ2-7; D might be TRBD1 (5 bases). In germline, CDR1 is LNHDA, CDR2 SQIVND (reference sequence). The length of the CDR3 is 14 residues. With 9 bases removed from V and 2 bases from J, the gap between germline ends came to 17 bases. The DNA for the CDR3 is TGTGCCAGACCGATTGGATCAGGGCCCTACGAGCAGTACTTC. Its protein product is CARPIGSGPYEQYF. The complete variable domain, with remaining parts taken from reference TRBV19 and TRBJ2-7, reads DGGITQSPKYLFRKEGQNVTLSCEQNLNHDAMYWYRQDPGQGLRLIYYSQIVNDFQKGDIAEGYSVSREKKESFPLTVTSAQKNPTAFYLCARPIGSGPYEQYFGPGTRLTVT.

The chain combines TRBV5-6 with TRBJ2-2; no firm D call. The V end was cut by 4 bases, the J end by 2 bases, with 9 bases between. Germline V lookup: CDR1 SGHDT, CDR2 YYEEEE. The CDR3 sequence is 14 residues long. The CDR3, as DNA: TGTGCCAGCAGCCAACGGATCAACACCGGGGAGCTGTTTTTT. Translated: CASSQRINTGELFF.

The CDR3, as DNA: TGTGCCAGCAGCGTAGAGCGGGGGGCACGGAACACTGAAGCTTTCTTT. It is translated as CASSVERGARNTEAFF. The rearrangement uses TRBV9 and TRBJ1-1; tentative D call: TRBD1 (6 bases). The CDR3 has 16 residues. CDR1 is SGDLS and CDR2 is YYNGEE in the germline V gene. V was clipped by 0 bases and J by 1 base, with 13 bases between them.

The V gene is TRBV30, the J gene TRBJ1-5; 10 bases are shared with TRBD1. The CDR3 totals 15 residues. The germline gives CDR1 GTSNPN, CDR2 SVGIG (reference sequence). Trimming at V came to 2 bases and at J to 9 bases, leaving 10 bases not matched to a gene. CDR3 DNA: TGTGCCTGGAGTACCGCCGGGACAGGGGTAGTGCCCCAGCATTTT. Protein sequence: CAWSTAGTGVVPQHF.

The chain combines TRBV19 with TRBJ2-5; the match to TRBD2 covers 8 bases. The V gene end was trimmed by 6 bases and the J gene end by 5 bases; junction bases not matched to a gene: 5. This CDR3 spans 13 amino acids. Germline V CDR1 and CDR2: LNHDA, SQIVND (reference sequence). The CDR3 DNA follows: TGTGCCAGTAGGGTTCCTAGCGGGGAGACCCAGTACTTC. Amino acids: CASRVPSGETQYF.

V gene TRBV30 combines with J gene TRBJ1-1, with D perhaps TRBD1 (6 bases). The germline V gene encodes CDR1 GTSNPN and CDR2 SVGIG (reference sequence). V was clipped by 3 bases and J by 11 bases, with 19 bases between them. The CDR3 sequence is 13 residues long. The CDR3 here is CAWSPHGGRQAFF. The CDR3 nucleotides read TGTGCCTGGAGCCCACACGGGGGGCGCCAGGCTTTCTTT.

This CDR3 reads CASSWGGPGQPQHF. The CDR3 bases are TGTGCCAGCAGCTGGGGGGGCCCGGGACAGCCCCAGCATTTT. V gene TRBV5-4 combines with J gene TRBJ1-5; possible D gene TRBD1, 6 bases. CDR1 and CDR2 from the germline V gene are SGHNT and YYREEE (reference sequence). The CDR3 sequence is 14 residues long. V dropped 3 bases and J dropped 7 bases, with 14 bases sitting between them.

This clone was observed a single time. The chain links TRBV9 to TRBJ1-1; tentative D call: TRBD1 (5 bases). The CDR3 sequence is 13 residues long. Trimming removed 3 bases at V and 0 bases at J, with 6 bases between. CDR1 SGDLS and CDR2 YYNGEE come from the germline V gene. In DNA, the CDR3 is TGTGCCAGCAGCGAAGGGGTGAACACTGAAGCTTTCTTT. It is translated as CASSEGVNTEAFF.

V is TRBV5-1 and J is TRBJ2-7; a weak D match, TRBD1 (5 bases). Per germline, CDR1 SGHRS and CDR2 YFSETQ. V shed 1 base and J shed 3 bases, with 11 bases lying between them. The CDR3 is 14 amino acids. The CDR3 nucleotides read TGCGCCAGCAGCTTGAAAGGGGATTTCTACGAGCAGTACTTC. Translation: CASSLKGDFYEQYF.

CDR3 amino acids: CATSRGDSGGGDTQYF. In nucleotides, the CDR3 is TGTGCCACCAGCAGAGGGGATAGCGGGGGGGGAGATACGCAGTATTTT. This chain links TRBV15 with TRBJ2-3, with TRBD2 identical over 11 bases. There are 16 residues in the CDR3. With V trimmed by 1 base and J by 5 bases, 5 bases remained unmatched. Germline lookup yields CDR1 LNHNV and CDR2 YYDKDF (reference sequence).

V gene TRBV29-1 combines with J gene TRBJ2-3, with D maybe TRBD2 (5 bases). Germline V lookup: CDR1 SQVTM, CDR2 ANQGSEA. V was trimmed by 0 bases and J by 2 bases, leaving 15 bases between them. This CDR3 is built from 16 residues. CDR3 amino acids: CSVEDPRAAFTDTQYF. The CDR3 nucleotides read TGCAGCGTTGAAGATCCGCGGGCTGCCTTCACAGATACGCAGTATTTT.

The chain's CDR3 is CASSQDFTGGYNEQFF. The CDR3 DNA follows: TGTGCCAGCAGCCAAGATTTCACAGGGGGCTACAATGAGCAGTTCTTC. The rearrangement uses TRBV14 and TRBJ2-1; 8 bases line up with TRBD1. V dropped 0 bases and J dropped 3; count of bases not matched to a gene: 4. CDR3 length equals 16 residues. CDR1 and CDR2 from the germline V gene are SGHDN and FVKESK.

CDR3 DNA sequence: TGTGCCAGCAGCTTCCGGCCCCCGAACACCGGGGAGCTGTTTTTT. Translating it yields CASSFRPPNTGELFF. This chain connects TRBV7-2 to TRBJ2-2, with D uncertain. CDR1 and CDR2 (germline): SGHTA, FQGNSA. The CDR3 runs to 15 residues. The V gene lost 3 bases and the J gene lost 0 bases, with 8 bases spanning the gap.

This chain uses TRBV4-1 with TRBJ1-5; D gene ambiguous. This CDR3 region has 14 residues. The V gene's germline CDR1 is MGHRA and CDR2 YSYEKL. Trimming cost V 1 base and J 4 bases, with 8 bases left between them. The CDR3 sequence is CASSQGAVNQPQHF. CDR3 DNA: TGCGCCAGCAGCCAAGGGGCCGTTAATCAGCCCCAGCATTTT.

V and J are TRBV30 and TRBJ1-2; D gene uncertain. Between the trimmed V and J ends, which lost 2 bases and 2 bases, there was a span of 15 bases. The CDR3 has 15 residues. The germline gives CDR1 GTSNPN, CDR2 SVGIG (reference sequence). CDR3 region: CAWSWSLDMNYGYTF. CDR3 bases: TGTGCCTGGAGTTGGTCTCTCGACATGAACTATGGCTACACCTTC.

This chain connects TRBV5-6 to TRBJ2-7; the D gene is possibly TRBD2 (6 bases). With 2 bases removed from V and 3 bases from J, the gap between germline ends came to 12 bases. The CDR3 extends over 14 amino acids. Germline CDR1 reads SGHDT; CDR2 reads YYEEEE. CDR3 sequence: CASSFGGKGYEQYF. In DNA form, the CDR3 reads TGTGCCAGCAGCTTCGGGGGAAAAGGCTACGAGCAGTACTTC.

The chain is built from TRBV11-3 and TRBJ2-1; D may be TRBD1 or TRBD2 (6 bases each). Looked up from germline, CDR1 is SGHNT and CDR2 is YENEEA. The V end lost 5 bases, the J end lost 5 bases, and 13 bases lay between the germline ends. There are 14 residues in the CDR3. CDR3: CASSPRRGNNEQFF. The CDR3 DNA follows: TGTGCCAGCAGCCCCAGGAGGGGGAACAATGAGCAGTTCTTC.

The V call is TRBV30, the J call TRBJ1-1; D call uncertain. Germline CDR1 and CDR2: GTSNPN and SVGIG (reference sequence). V lost 2 bases and J lost 0, with 16 bases in between. This CDR3 has 16 amino acids. The DNA for the CDR3 is TGTGCCTGGAGTTTTATGGGGAAGAGAATGAACACTGAAGCTTTCTTT. This codes for CAWSFMGKRMNTEAFF.

The chain links TRBV6-5 to TRBJ1-3; D possibly corresponds to TRBD1 (6 bases). Per the germline V gene, CDR1 is MNHEY and CDR2 is SVGAGI. The CDR3 contains 14 residues. Trimming cost V 9 bases and J 4 bases, with 16 bases left between them. CDR3 nucleotide sequence: TGTGCCAGTCTCACAGGGAAATCCGGAAACACCATATATTTT. This encodes CASLTGKSGNTIYF.

The count of this clone is one. The J gene is TRBJ1-1, the V gene TRBV12-3 or TRBV12-4; 8 bases align to TRBD1. There are 13 residues in the CDR3. V was pared by 6 bases and J by 9 bases, with 9 bases of the junction left unmatched. The CDR3 nucleotides read TGTGCCAGCAGGATACAGGGGGTATCTCAAGCTTTCTTT. This translates into CASRIQGVSQAFF.

The chain joins TRBV20-1 to TRBJ1-1; possible D gene TRBD1, 5 bases. The length of the CDR3 is 11 residues. The germline V gene encodes CDR1 DFQATT and CDR2 SNEGSKA (reference sequence). Here the CDR3 reads CGRVRNTEAFF. CDR3 coding DNA: TGCGGCAGGGTTCGGAACACTGAAGCTTTCTTT.

The J gene is TRBJ1-1, the V gene TRBV5-1; weak D call: TRBD1 (6 bases). Germline V gene data show CDR1 as SGHRS and CDR2 as YFSETQ. The CDR3 consists of 17 residues. V lost 2 bases and J lost 0, with 17 bases in between. The CDR3, as DNA: TGCGCCAGCAGCTTCCTACCCCTGGACAGAATGAACACTGAAGCTTTCTTT. Residues: CASSFLPLDRMNTEAFF.